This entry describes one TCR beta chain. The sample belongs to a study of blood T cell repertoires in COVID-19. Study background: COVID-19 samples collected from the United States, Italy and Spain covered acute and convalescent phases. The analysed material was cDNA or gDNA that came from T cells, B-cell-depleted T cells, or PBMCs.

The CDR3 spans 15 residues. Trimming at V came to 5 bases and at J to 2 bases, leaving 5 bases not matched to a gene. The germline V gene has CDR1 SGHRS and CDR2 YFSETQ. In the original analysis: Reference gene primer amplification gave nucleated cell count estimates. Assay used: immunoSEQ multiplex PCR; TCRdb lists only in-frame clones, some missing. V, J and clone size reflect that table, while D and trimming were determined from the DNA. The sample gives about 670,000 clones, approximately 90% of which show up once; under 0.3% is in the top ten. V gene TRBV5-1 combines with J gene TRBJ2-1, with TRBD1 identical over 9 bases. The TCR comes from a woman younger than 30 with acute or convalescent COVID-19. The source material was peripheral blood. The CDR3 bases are TGCGCCAGCAGGTTTGGGACAGGGACCTACAATGAGCAGTTCTTC. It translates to CASRFGTGTYNEQFF.